The present TCR beta chain was sequenced within a study of shared clonotypes between healthy human individuals. The method was immunoSEQ multiplex PCR; TCRdb's version includes in-frame clones alone and lacks a portion of them. Among 2 million to 2.5 million clones listed, just over 90% were seen once. A word on this clone: No antigen is known for it.

Study-wide results and limits: Non-shared clonotypes had lower generation probabilities than those shared by all four donors. Four donors held about 5% of naive CD4 clonotypes in common. Researchers found naive subsets generally carried larger estimated richness than memory subsets.

The V segment lost 4 bases and the J segment 3 bases; nucleotides outside the gene matches: 8. Per the germline V gene, CDR1 is SGHRS and CDR2 is YFSETQ. The CDR3 spans 16 residues. The TCR sequence derives from a man in his late teens or twenties in good health. Some clones in this sample may be carry-over from other donors' samples. This chain uses TRBV5-1 with TRBJ2-1; the match to TRBD2 covers 9 bases. Sequenced input: naive CD4+ T cells from PBMCs. Stated subset: CD45RA+ positively selected. The CDR3 loop reads CASSPPIAGDYNEQFF. CDR3 sequence (DNA): TGCGCCAGCAGCCCACCTATAGCGGGAGACTACAATGAGCAGTTCTTC.